The clone carrying this T cell receptor beta chain was seen many times. Its cognate antigen is unknown. Blood dates from first hyperthyroidism diagnosis, before any ophthalmopathy symptoms. The CDR3 loop spans 17 amino acids. The V gene's germline CDR1 is SEHNR and CDR2 FQNEAQ (reference sequence). The V end lost 5 bases, the J end lost 0 bases, and 20 bases lay between the germline ends. The investigators amplified TCR beta CDR3 regions from RNA transcripts. A set of HTBI primers served as the primers for a first-round RT-PCR of the TCR CDR3. TCRdb independently ran MiXCR on the multiplex PCR reads; one entry per CDR3 protein. The sample yields about 380,000 distinct CDR3 sequences, 13% seen once. The sample is drawn from a study of T cells in Graves' hyperthyroidism and ophthalmopathy. Whole-study findings and limits: In blood, most of the thyroid clonotypes expanded above 0.001 were also present.

The receptor comes from a man aged 25 to 40 with Graves' hyperthyroidism that later progressed to Graves' ophthalmopathy. The chain joins TRBV7-9 to TRBJ2-7; possible D gene TRBD1, 6 bases. Sequencing input: blood. CDR3 protein: CASSHPDSYARSYEQYF. As DNA, the CDR3 is TGTGCCAGCAGCCACCCGGACAGTTACGCCCGCTCCTACGAGCAGTACTTC.